The 25 T cell receptor beta chains reported below all come from one sample, sequenced in a study of T-cell reconstitution after alpha-beta-depleted transplantation in children (dated by TCRdb to about 2016). Read against the paper, the sample's treatment or condition label means: allogeneic hematopoietic cell transplantation with graft depleted of TCRalphabeta T cells and CD19 B cells. The library was built by means of PCR. TCRdb records Illumina HiSeq 2500 as the sequencer. TCR library preparation used molecular barcoding, with unique molecular identifiers applied to normalize quantification of the TCRbeta repertoire. The public reads were run again by TCRdb, first through fastp at Q25 and then through MiXCR, and only productive beta chains were kept. Duplicate CDR3 protein sequences are folded into a single record with the most common DNA and genes. For this sample there are around 490,000 distinct CDR3 sequences; more than 9.5% appear just once. Less than 15% of the sample goes to the ten largest clones.

Specimen: PBMCs, mostly from graft donor cells, collected 180 days after TCRalphabeta/CD19-depleted stem cell transplant. These receptors originate from a female patient aged 2-15 years who had a stem cell transplant for aplastic anemia, so the T cells may come from the graft donor.

The gene calls are TRBV7-2 and TRBJ2-7; TRBD1 is a possible D gene (6 bases). Germline V gene data show CDR1 as SGHTA and CDR2 as FQGNSA. V was cut by 3 bases and J by 2 bases, with 14 bases left in between. The CDR3 has 15 residues. The CDR3 bases are TGTGCCAGCAGCTTTTCTAGGGGGTCACCCTACGAGCAGTACGTC. It codes for CASSFSRGSPYEQYV.

In its sample, this clonotype was seen many times. This chain connects TRBV12-3 or TRBV12-4 to TRBJ2-3, with D hard to call. V lost 6 bases, J lost 2 bases, and 6 bases lay in between. This CDR3 spans 12 amino acids. Here the CDR3 reads CASRDDTDTQYF. The CDR3 coding sequence is TGTGCCAGCAGGGACGACACAGATACGCAGTATTTT.

The chain is built from TRBV6-5 and TRBJ1-1; D is perhaps TRBD1 (5 bases). Trimming removed 4 bases at V and 5 bases at J, with 17 bases between. The CDR3 sequence is 15 residues long. Germline values: CDR1 MNHEY, CDR2 SVGAGI. CDR3 sequence (DNA): TGTGCCAGCAGTTTGGGTGCAGGGCGAGGTACTGAAGCTTTCTTT. Translation: CASSLGAGRGTEAFF.

The chain uses TRBV11-2 and TRBJ1-5, with 9 positions matching TRBD1. The CDR3 contains 17 residues. Trimming cost V 1 base and J 7 bases; bases outside gene matches: 11. Germline V gives CDR1 SGHAT, CDR2 FQNNGV. The CDR3 DNA sequence: TGTGCCAGCAGCTTAGCTAAAGACAGGGGGTCTAGACAGCCCCAGCATTTT. It yields the protein CASSLAKDRGSRQPQHF.

V gene TRBV28 combines with J gene TRBJ2-2, with 8 bases lining up with TRBD2. Germline CDR1 and CDR2: MDHEN and SYDVKM. The CDR3 covers 15 residues. V gave up 3 bases and J gave up 5 bases; unmatched junction bases: 5. As DNA, the CDR3 is TGTGCCAGCAGTTTGGAGCGGGAGACTACCGGGGAGCTGTTTTTT. Translating it yields CASSLERETTGELFF.

This clonotype was observed a handful of times. The chain uses TRBV5-1 and TRBJ1-1; D is unclear. The germline V gene encodes CDR1 SGHRS and CDR2 YFSETQ. This CDR3 has 14 residues. Trimming left V 6 bases short and J 3 bases short, with 15 bases between. CDR3: CASTLYTDDTEAFF. The CDR3 bases are TGCGCCAGCACCTTATACACCGACGACACTGAAGCTTTCTTT.

V gene TRBV7-9 combines with J gene TRBJ1-1; the D gene is possibly TRBD1 (6 bases). CDR1 SEHNR and CDR2 FQNEAQ come from the germline V gene (reference sequence). This CDR3 has 17 amino acids. The ends were cut back, 1 base at V and 4 bases at J, with 19 bases in the middle. In DNA, the CDR3 is TGTGCCAGCAGCTTAGACTACCTACGTACAGGGAGCACTGAAGCTTTCTTT. Residues: CASSLDYLRTGSTEAFF.

The gene calls are TRBV4-3 and TRBJ1-6; D is ambiguous. The germline V gene has CDR1 LGHNA and CDR2 YSLEER. CDR3 length: 17 amino acids. Trimming removed 1 base at V and 9 bases at J, with 19 bases between. CDR3 bases: TGCGCCAGCAGCCAAGGAGTTAAGGTCCTAGGCATTTCACCCCTCCACTTT. Translation: CASSQGVKVLGISPLHF.

The gene calls are TRBV7-2 and TRBJ1-5, with a possible D match to TRBD1 (5 bases). Germline V lookup: CDR1 SGHTA, CDR2 FQGNSA. Trimming shortened V by 2 bases and J by 7 bases, and 12 bases separated the two germline ends. CDR3 length: 14 residues. DNA for the CDR3: TGTGCCAGCAGCTTATCCTCGGGGGTCCAGCCCCAGCATTTT. This encodes CASSLSSGVQPQHF.

The sample holds a few counts of this clonotype. The chain has TRBV7-8 and TRBJ2-3, with TRBD2 matching over 8 bases. V was pared by 6 bases and J by 3 bases, with 8 bases of the junction left unmatched. Per the germline V gene, CDR1 is SGHVS and CDR2 is FQNEAQ. The length of the CDR3 is 15 residues. CDR3 region: CASRLRTGGTDTQYF. The CDR3 nucleotides read TGTGCCAGCAGATTACGAACGGGGGGGACAGATACGCAGTATTTT. Together with reference TRBV7-8 and TRBJ2-3, the CDR3 gives the full variable domain: GAGVSQSPRYKVAKRGQDVALRCDPISGHVSLFWYQQALGQGPEFLTYFQNEAQLDKSGLPSDRFFAERPEGSVSTLKIQRTQQEDSAVYLCASRLRTGGTDTQYFGPGTRLTVL.

This clonotype was picked up a small number of times. The rearrangement joins TRBV29-1 to TRBJ1-1; the D gene is possibly TRBD1 (5 bases). V lost 6 bases to trimming and J lost 0 bases, with 14 bases between them. CDR1 is SQVTM, CDR2 ANQGSEA, per germline. The CDR3 totals 14 residues. The CDR3 reads CSVDRRVVNTEAFF. CDR3 bases: TGCAGCGTGGATCGCAGGGTAGTGAACACTGAAGCTTTCTTT.

This clonotype appeared many times. The chain couples TRBV5-1 to TRBJ1-4, with unresolved D. Between the trimmed V and J ends, which lost 0 bases and 7 bases, there was a span of 13 bases. The germline V gene has CDR1 SGHRS and CDR2 YFSETQ. This CDR3 region has 15 residues. The CDR3 nucleotides read TGCGCCAGCAGCTTGGACAGCCTATGGAGTGAAAAACTGTTTTTT. Translating it yields CASSLDSLWSEKLFF. The whole variable domain, remainder taken from reference TRBV5-1 and TRBJ1-4, is KAGVTQTPRYLIKTRGQQVTLSCSPISGHRSVSWYQQTPGQGLQFLFEYFSETQRNKGNFPGRFSGRQFSNSRSEMNVSTLELGDSALYLCASSLDSLWSEKLFFGSGTQLSVL.

The table lists this clonotype with many counts. The chain recombines TRBV10-1 with TRBJ2-5, with 9 positions matching TRBD2. The CDR3 spans 15 residues. CDR1 WNHNN and CDR2 SYGVQD come from the germline V gene (reference sequence). The trim removed 4 bases at V and 5 bases at J, leaving 8 bases unmatched. CDR3 sequence: CASSATSGTSETQYF. The CDR3 nucleotides read TGCGCCAGCAGTGCGACTAGCGGCACCTCGGAGACCCAGTACTTC.

This clonotype was counted between two and nine times. The chain links TRBV20-1 to TRBJ1-4; perhaps TRBD1 as D (5 bases). This CDR3 region has 12 residues. CDR1 and CDR2 from the germline V gene are DFQATT and SNEGSKA (reference sequence). The CDR3 nucleotides read TGCACCGTAACAGGTCGGAATGAAAAACTGTTTTTT. Translated, it gives CTVTGRNEKLFF.

In this sample, this clonotype turned up a few times. This chain links TRBV6-1 with TRBJ2-7; 9 nucleotides line up with TRBD1. Germline-derived CDR1 and CDR2 are MNHNS and SASEGT. V was clipped by 9 bases and J by 5 bases; unmatched bases: 8. The CDR3 has 13 amino acids. The CDR3 sequence: CARTQGQGHEQYV. CDR3 coding DNA: TGTGCCAGAACCCAGGGACAGGGCCACGAGCAGTACGTC.

This clonotype was detected a few times. This chain links TRBV12-5 with TRBJ2-1; 11 bases fit TRBD2. This CDR3 contains 14 residues. CDR1 is LGHNT, CDR2 FRNRAP, per germline. V lost 6 bases and J lost 7; bases outside the gene matches: 5. The CDR3 region has the DNA TGTGCTAGTGGAACTAGCGGGAGTTCGAATGAGCAGTTCTTC. Translation: CASGTSGSSNEQFF.

This clonotype was detected a few times. The chain employs TRBV3-1 and TRBJ2-1; D could derive from TRBD1 or TRBD2 (6 bases each). The V gene's germline CDR1 is LGHDT and CDR2 YNNKEL (reference sequence). The V end lost 5 bases, the J end lost 4 bases, and 18 bases lay between the germline ends. This CDR3 region has 16 residues. In DNA, the CDR3 is TGTGCCAGCAGCACTTTGGGGGGACACCTATACAATGAGCAGTTCTTC. Translating it yields CASSTLGGHLYNEQFF.

The J gene is TRBJ2-3, the V gene TRBV27, with 8 nucleotides matching TRBD2. J lost 1 base, V lost 6 bases, and 3 bases had no gene match. Germline V gene sequence: CDR1 MNHEY, CDR2 SMNVEV (reference sequence). CDR3 size: 14 residues. CDR3 amino acids: CASRLAERTDTQYF. Here the CDR3 DNA reads TGTGCCAGCAGACTAGCGGAGCGCACAGATACGCAGTATTTT.

V usage is TRBV20-1 and J usage is TRBJ2-3; D is perhaps TRBD2 (6 bases). CDR1 DFQATT and CDR2 SNEGSKA come from the germline V gene (reference sequence). The V end lost 0 bases, the J end lost 3 bases, and 13 bases lay between the germline ends. The CDR3 is 15 amino acids. CDR3 protein: CSARDYREKTDTQYF. CDR3 in DNA: TGCAGTGCTAGAGACTACCGGGAGAAAACAGATACGCAGTATTTT.

This chain uses TRBV28 with TRBJ1-4, with a weak D call TRBD1 (5 bases). In germline, CDR1 is MDHEN, CDR2 SYDVKM. The CDR3 spans 15 residues. V was cut by 3 bases and J by 5 bases, with 13 bases left in between. This CDR3 reads CASSFGGTGNEKLFF. CDR3 sequence (DNA): TGTGCCAGCAGTTTTGGGGGGACGGGAAATGAAAAACTGTTTTTT. Drawing the rest from reference TRBV28 and TRBJ1-4, the complete variable domain is DVKVTQSSRYLVKRTGEKVFLECVQDMDHENMFWYRQDPGLGLRLIYFSYDVKMKEKGDIPEGYSVSREKKERFSLILESASTNQTSMYLCASSFGGTGNEKLFFGSGTQLSVL.

The gene calls are TRBV28 and TRBJ2-4; TRBD2 aligns across 12 bases. The CDR3 length is 14 residues. The junction had 2 bases not matched to a gene; V was cut back by 5 bases and J by 6 bases. Germline loops: CDR1 MDHEN, CDR2 SYDVKM. The CDR3 DNA sequence: TGTGCCAGCAGTCGGACTAGCGGGATAAACATTCAGTACTTC. Translating it yields CASSRTSGINIQYF. Drawing the rest from reference TRBV28 and TRBJ2-4, the complete variable domain is DVKVTQSSRYLVKRTGEKVFLECVQDMDHENMFWYRQDPGLGLRLIYFSYDVKMKEKGDIPEGYSVSREKKERFSLILESASTNQTSMYLCASSRTSGINIQYFGAGTRLSVL.

This clonotype showed up just a few times. The chain uses TRBV10-3 and TRBJ2-3, with 7 positions matching TRBD1. This CDR3 is 16 amino acids long. Unmatched junction bases numbered 8, after V lost 3 bases and J lost 2 bases. From germline, CDR1 is ENHRY and CDR2 SYGVKD. Written as DNA, the CDR3 is TGTGCCATCAGTGATTGGACAGGAGCCGTCACAGATACGCAGTATTTT. This gives the protein CAISDWTGAVTDTQYF.

This clonotype was seen a handful of times. J is TRBJ2-7 and V is TRBV4-3; the match to TRBD1 covers 9 bases. This CDR3 is 15 amino acids long. Trimming cost V 4 bases and J 7 bases; bases outside gene matches: 11. The germline gives CDR1 LGHNA, CDR2 YSLEER. This CDR3 reads CASSPGTGSKQEQYF. DNA of the CDR3: TGCGCCAGCAGCCCTGGGACAGGGTCCAAGCAGGAGCAGTACTTC.

A few counts support this clonotype. The chain links TRBV5-1 to TRBJ2-5; tentatively, D is TRBD2 (7 bases). This CDR3 is built from 13 residues. Germline V gene data show CDR1 as SGHRS and CDR2 as YFSETQ. Trimming took 4 bases from V and 5 from J, leaving 12 bases between them. The chain's CDR3 is CASSAGARETQYF. The CDR3 nucleotides are TGCGCCAGCAGCGCGGGGGCCAGGGAGACCCAGTACTTC.

This chain uses TRBV28 with TRBJ2-7; D may be TRBD1 (6 bases). V was pared by 6 bases and J by 6 bases, with 18 bases between. This CDR3 has 14 amino acids. CDR1 and CDR2 (germline): MDHEN, SYDVKM. The DNA for the CDR3 is TGTGCCAGCAGACAGGGTGGACCCCCTGGCGAGCAGTACTTC. Translation gives CASRQGGPPGEQYF.